These 12 T cell receptor beta chains came from one sample sequenced in a study of blood T cell repertoires in COVID-19. Assay: immunoSEQ multiplex PCR; the TCRdb copy retains only in-frame clones and omits some. The data hold tens of thousands of clones, with roughly 88% observed a single time. Specimen: peripheral blood. The source is an elderly man with active or convalescent COVID-19.

The chain combines TRBV6-5 with TRBJ1-2; D may be TRBD1 (6 bases). CDR3 length equals 14 residues. Germline V gives CDR1 MNHEY, CDR2 SVGAGI. The V gene lost 6 bases and the J gene lost 4 bases, with 15 bases spanning the gap. The CDR3 reads CASRSTGTLYGYTF. Here the CDR3 DNA reads TGTGCCAGCAGATCCACCGGGACACTCTATGGCTACACCTTC.

The chain is built from TRBV16 and TRBJ1-2; maybe TRBD1 (5 bases). CDR1 is KGHSY and CDR2 is FQNENV in the germline V gene. The CDR3 contains 15 residues. V lost 4 bases and J 9 bases, leaving 21 bases between the germline ends. The DNA of the CDR3 is TGTGCCAGCAGCCCTCTAGGTGCGCCGGAGGGGAGCTACACCTTC. Protein sequence: CASSPLGAPEGSYTF.

The chain uses TRBV19 and TRBJ2-3; D gene uncertain. V lost 4 bases and J lost 0, with 14 bases in between. The CDR3 is 16 amino acids. CDR1 LNHDA and CDR2 SQIVND come from the germline V gene (reference sequence). The CDR3, as DNA: TGTGCCAGTAGTACTCCGGCCGGAGCTAGCACAGATACGCAGTATTTT. It translates to CASSTPAGASTDTQYF.

For this clone: Germline is not matched at one junction end, which may reflect a read error. CDR3 bases: TGTGCCAGCAGTAACCGGGACAAGGGACACTTC. Translated, it gives CASSNRDKGHF. This sequence joins TRBV6-2 or TRBV6-3 and TRBJ2-5; possibly TRBD1 for D (6 bases). CDR1 and CDR2 (germline): MNHEY, SVGEGT. The CDR3 totals 11 residues.

The chain carries TRBV11-2 and TRBJ2-1, with 7 bases matching TRBD2. This CDR3 has 15 amino acids. V dropped 3 bases and J dropped 4; count of bases not matched to a gene: 6. Germline assignment: CDR1 SGHAT and CDR2 FQNNGV. The CDR3 region has the DNA TGTGCCAGCAGCTTGGGCGGGAGTAGGTACAATGAGCAGTTCTTC. Protein sequence: CASSLGGSRYNEQFF.

This chain connects TRBV7-2 to TRBJ2-7, with a possible D match to TRBD2 (7 bases). The length of the CDR3 is 17 residues. Germline V gives CDR1 SGHTA, CDR2 FQGNSA. V gave up 1 base and J gave up 1 base, with 17 bases separating them. In DNA form, the CDR3 reads TGTGCCAGCAGCTTAGTGGGCCGGGGGGCAGGTTCCTACGAGCAGTACTTC. This encodes CASSLVGRGAGSYEQYF.

The chain combines TRBV6-1 with TRBJ2-7; maybe TRBD2 (7 bases). Germline values: CDR1 MNHNS, CDR2 SASEGT. The CDR3 sequence is 16 residues long. V was shortened by 1 base and J by 5 bases, with 18 bases between the two germline ends. This chain's CDR3 is CASSEGGGLGVNEQYF. The CDR3 DNA sequence: TGTGCCAGCAGTGAAGGGGGGGGCTTAGGGGTCAACGAGCAGTACTTC.

The chain is built from TRBV18 and TRBJ1-4, with TRBD1 identical over 10 bases. This CDR3 is built from 15 residues. The germline V gene has CDR1 KGHSH and CDR2 LQKENI. V was pared by 5 bases and J by 7 bases, with 7 bases of the junction left unmatched. The CDR3 loop is CASSGTGARGEKLFF. CDR3 nucleotide sequence: TGTGCCAGCTCAGGGACAGGGGCCCGAGGTGAAAAACTGTTTTTT.

This sequence joins TRBV7-9 and TRBJ2-1, with TRBD2 matching over 15 bases. The CDR3 totals 17 residues. Trimming removed 6 bases from V and 0 bases from J; junction bases left unmatched: 3. Germline loops: CDR1 SEHNR, CDR2 FQNEAQ (reference sequence). Written as DNA, the CDR3 is TGTGCCAGCAGTGGACTAGCGGGAGGGAGCTCCTACAATGAGCAGTTCTTC. It is translated as CASSGLAGGSSYNEQFF.

The rearrangement joins TRBV6-5 to TRBJ1-3; possibly TRBD1 for D (5 bases). CDR3 length: 13 residues. Between the trimmed V and J ends, which lost 4 bases and 4 bases, there was a span of 8 bases. Germline lookup yields CDR1 MNHEY and CDR2 SVGAGI. The CDR3 is CASSSYRGNTIYF. CDR3 DNA sequence: TGTGCCAGCAGTTCGTACAGGGGAAACACCATATATTTT.

The chain carries TRBV30 and TRBJ1-4; possibly TRBD1 for D (6 bases). The CDR3 runs to 12 residues. Germline CDR1 and CDR2: GTSNPN and SVGIG (reference sequence). V shed 0 bases and J shed 10 bases, with 9 bases lying between them. Here the CDR3 reads CAWSVTGGKLFF. The CDR3 DNA is TGTGCCTGGAGTGTGACAGGTGGAAAACTGTTTTTT.

The V call is TRBV5-4, the J call TRBJ2-5, with 7 bases fitting TRBD2. There are 16 residues in the CDR3. Germline V gene data show CDR1 as SGHNT and CDR2 as YYREEE (reference sequence). V dropped 0 bases and J dropped 1; count of bases not matched to a gene: 6. The CDR3 DNA follows: TGTGCCAGCAGCTTGGGCGGGAGAGGGACCCAAGAGACCCAGTACTTC. Its protein product is CASSLGGRGTQETQYF.